Reported below is one T cell receptor (beta chain). Germline V CDR1 and CDR2: SGHVS, FNYEAQ. The V gene end was trimmed by 5 bases and the J gene end by 5 bases; junction bases not matched to a gene: 8. CDR3 size: 15 residues. This sample stems from a study of blood T cell repertoires in COVID-19. Study as a whole: Samples of COVID-19 (acute and convalescent) were obtained from the United States, Italy and Spain.

Authors' methods: Reference gene primer amplification gave estimated nucleated cell counts. Data came from immunoSEQ multiplex PCR; TCRdb stores just in-frame clones and leaves some out. Clone size and V and J calls were adopted from that table, with D and trimming inferred from the DNA. Seen here are 80,000 to 95,000 clones, roughly 76% observed once, and the top ten hold about 4.2%. The source material was peripheral blood. The sequence came from a woman aged 45-65 years with acute or convalescent COVID-19. The chain carries TRBV7-6 and TRBJ2-7, with 11 nucleotides matching TRBD1. The CDR3 is CASSVRDRGVDEQYF. The CDR3 bases are TGTGCCAGCAGCGTCCGGGACAGGGGGGTCGACGAGCAGTACTTC.